The rows below give T cell receptor beta chains drawn from one sample of a study of vaccination and CD4 T cells after COVID-19. TCRdb re-derived calls from the PCR reads in MiXCR, one entry per CDR3 protein. The table shows some 15,000 distinct CDR3 sequences, with roughly 50% occurring only once. No antigen is known for these receptors. The specimen was CD4+ T cells from blood, cultured in vitro. These receptors were taken from a human donor who had recovered from COVID-19. Each CDR3 is given with its conserved first and last residue. A D gene is named only where the DNA matches it firmly. Not every row has a clone size; where given, it reads once, few, many or a size class.

J gene	D gene	V gene	clone size	CDR3 DNA	CDR3 protein
TRBJ2-1	.	TRBV18	.	TGTGCCAGCTCACCGCCCAGGGGAGGCTCCTACAATGAGCAGTTCTTC	CASSPPRGGSYNEQFF
TRBJ1-1	.	TRBV29-1	once	TGCAGCGTTGAAGGCCCGCGGCGGAGCACTGAAGCTTTCTTT	CSVEGPRRSTEAFF
TRBJ2-7	.	TRBV20-1	once	TGCAGTGCTAGTTCACAGCCTTACGAGCAGTACTTC	CSASSQPYEQYF
TRBJ1-2	.	TRBV9	.	TGTGCCAGCAGCGCAGCCCCTCGGACGGACTATGGCTACACCTTC	CASSAAPRTDYGYTF
TRBJ2-3	.	TRBV11-2	few	TGTGCCAGCAGCTTAGTTACAGATACGCAGTATTTT	CASSLVTDTQYF
TRBJ2-5	.	TRBV5-1	.	TGCGCCAGCAGCTTGGGACAGGAGCAAGAGACCCAGTACTTC	CASSLGQEQETQYF
TRBJ2-7	TRBD2	TRBV6-1	.	TGTGCCAGCAGACCCGGACTAGCGGGAGGAACCTACGAGCAGTACTTC	CASRPGLAGGTYEQYF
TRBJ1-2	.	TRBV30	few	TGTGCCTGGAACATGCAGCAGGGTCCGAGGTACACCTTC	CAWNMQQGPRYTF
TRBJ1-5	.	TRBV25-1	.	TGTGCCAGCAGTTCGGGACCCCTAACAACCTTGGGCTATAGCAATCAGCCCCAGCATTTT	CASSSGPLTTLGYSNQPQHF
TRBJ2-5	.	TRBV6-1	.	TGTGCCAGCAGCCTACGAGGGACCCAGTACTTC	CASSLRGTQYF
TRBJ1-2	.	TRBV28	.	TGTGCCAGCAGTTGGGACCATGGCTACACCTTC	CASSWDHGYTF
TRBJ1-6	.	TRBV6-1	.	TGTGCCAGCACGAAGTTGGGGGGACGAAGGAATTCACCCCTCCACTTT	CASTKLGGRRNSPLHF
TRBJ1-6	TRBD1	TRBV6-5	few	TGTGCCAGCAGTTACCGCCGACAGGGGCCTTGGAATTCACCCCTCCACTTT	CASSYRRQGPWNSPLHF
TRBJ1-3	.	TRBV6-5	.	TGTGCCAGCAGTTACTCAGGGACCAGCTCTGGAAACACCATATATTTT	CASSYSGTSSGNTIYF
TRBJ2-3	.	TRBV7-3	.	TGTGCCAGCAGCTTAACGGGAAGCACAGATACGCAGTATTTT	CASSLTGSTDTQYF
TRBJ2-7	TRBD1	TRBV27	once	TGTGCCAGCAGTTTAAGGACAGGGTACGAGCAGTACTTC	CASSLRTGYEQYF
TRBJ2-1	TRBD2	TRBV20-1	.	TGCAGTGCCCCAGCGGGACTAGCGGGAGGGTCATACAATGAGCAGTTCTTC	CSAPAGLAGGSYNEQFF
TRBJ1-1	TRBD1	TRBV27	.	TGTGCCAGCAGTCCGCGACCTCGGACAGGGAGGGTGAACACTGAAGCTTTCTTT	CASSPRPRTGRVNTEAFF
TRBJ2-3	.	TRBV7-9	.	TGTGCCAGCAGCTTAGGGACGGTAGTGGATACGCAGTATTTT	CASSLGTVVDTQYF
TRBJ2-1	.	TRBV20-1	.	TGCAGTGCTAGAGATCTCGGATATCTAGCGTACAATGAGCAGTTCTTC	CSARDLGYLAYNEQFF
TRBJ1-2	.	TRBV4-1	few	TGCGCCAGCAGCCAGGGGCTGGGTGGGACTAACTATGGCTACACCTTC	CASSQGLGGTNYGYTF